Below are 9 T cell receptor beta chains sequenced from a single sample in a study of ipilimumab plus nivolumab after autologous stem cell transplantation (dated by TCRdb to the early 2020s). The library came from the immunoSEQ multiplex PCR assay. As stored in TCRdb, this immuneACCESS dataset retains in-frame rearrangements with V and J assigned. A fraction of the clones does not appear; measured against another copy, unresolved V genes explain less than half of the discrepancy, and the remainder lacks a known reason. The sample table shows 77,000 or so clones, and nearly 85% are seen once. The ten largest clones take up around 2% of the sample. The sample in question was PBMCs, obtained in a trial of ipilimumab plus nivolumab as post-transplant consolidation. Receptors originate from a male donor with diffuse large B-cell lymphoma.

CDR3: CASSPELVLSGANVLTF. The DNA of the CDR3 is TGCGCCAGCAGCCCCGAGTTAGTGCTCTCTGGGGCCAACGTCCTGACTTTC. The chain links TRBV4-3 to TRBJ2-6; D gene uncertain. Trimming removed 4 bases from V and 0 bases from J, with 13 bases in between. Germline V gene sequence: CDR1 LGHNA, CDR2 YSLEER. This CDR3 is 17 amino acids long.

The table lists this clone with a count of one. As DNA, the CDR3 is TGTGCCAGCAACACTGTGGGGACAGGGGGACATCTAACCTACGAGCAGTACTTC. Translated: CASNTVGTGGHLTYEQYF. This chain links TRBV25-1 with TRBJ2-7; TRBD1 aligns across 11 bases. CDR3 size: 18 residues. The junction had 16 bases not matched to a gene; V was cut back by 7 bases and J by 2 bases. CDR1 and CDR2 from the germline V gene are MGHDK and SYGVNS.

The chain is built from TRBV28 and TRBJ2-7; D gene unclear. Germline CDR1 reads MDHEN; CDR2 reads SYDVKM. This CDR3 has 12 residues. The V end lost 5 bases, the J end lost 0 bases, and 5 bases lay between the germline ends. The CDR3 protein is CASSVSSYEQYF. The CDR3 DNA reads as TGTGCCAGCAGTGTTAGCTCCTACGAGCAGTACTTC.

CDR3 nucleotide sequence: TGCGCCAGCAGCCAAAAGAGACGGAGTGTTGAAGCTTTCTTT. Protein product: CASSQKRRSVEAFF. The chain recombines TRBV4-3 with TRBJ1-1; D call uncertain. This CDR3 has 14 amino acids. Germline CDR1 LGHNA, CDR2 YSLEER. V was trimmed by 2 bases and J by 7 bases, leaving 14 bases between them.

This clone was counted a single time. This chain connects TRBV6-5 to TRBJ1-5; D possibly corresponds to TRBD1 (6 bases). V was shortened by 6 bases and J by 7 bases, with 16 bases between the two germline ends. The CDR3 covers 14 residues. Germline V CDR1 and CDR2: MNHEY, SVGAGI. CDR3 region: CASRTTGQNQPQHF. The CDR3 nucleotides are TGTGCCAGCAGGACTACTGGACAGAACCAGCCCCAGCATTTT.

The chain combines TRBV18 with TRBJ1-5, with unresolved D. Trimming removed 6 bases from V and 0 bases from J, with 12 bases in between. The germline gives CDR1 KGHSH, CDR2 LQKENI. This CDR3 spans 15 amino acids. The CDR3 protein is CASSDDGYSNQPQHF. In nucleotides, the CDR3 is TGTGCCAGCTCTGATGACGGGTATAGCAATCAGCCCCAGCATTTT. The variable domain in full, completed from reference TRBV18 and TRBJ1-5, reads NAGVMQNPRHLVRRRGQEARLRCSPMKGHSHVYWYRQLPEEGLKFMVYLQKENIIDESGMPKERFSAEFPKEGPSILRIQQVVRGDSAAYFCASSDDGYSNQPQHFGDGTRLSIL.

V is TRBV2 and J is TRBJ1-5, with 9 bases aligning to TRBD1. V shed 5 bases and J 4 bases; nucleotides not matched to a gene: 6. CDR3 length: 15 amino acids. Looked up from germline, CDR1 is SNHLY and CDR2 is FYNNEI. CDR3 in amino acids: CASSTGGDLNQPQHF. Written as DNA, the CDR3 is TGTGCCAGCAGTACAGGGGGCGATCTGAATCAGCCCCAGCATTTT.

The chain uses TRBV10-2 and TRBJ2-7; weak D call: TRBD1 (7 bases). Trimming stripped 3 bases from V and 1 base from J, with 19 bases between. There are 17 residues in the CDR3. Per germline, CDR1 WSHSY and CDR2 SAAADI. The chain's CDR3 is CASSDQKVTGRSYEQYF. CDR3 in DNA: TGCGCCAGCAGTGATCAGAAGGTGACAGGGAGGTCCTACGAGCAGTACTTC.

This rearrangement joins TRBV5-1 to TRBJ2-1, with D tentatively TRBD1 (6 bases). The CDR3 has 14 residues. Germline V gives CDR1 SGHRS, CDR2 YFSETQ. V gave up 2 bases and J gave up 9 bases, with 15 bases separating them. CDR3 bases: TGCGCCAGCAGCTTAGGGACATCGGGTGGTGAGCAGTTCTTC. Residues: CASSLGTSGGEQFF.